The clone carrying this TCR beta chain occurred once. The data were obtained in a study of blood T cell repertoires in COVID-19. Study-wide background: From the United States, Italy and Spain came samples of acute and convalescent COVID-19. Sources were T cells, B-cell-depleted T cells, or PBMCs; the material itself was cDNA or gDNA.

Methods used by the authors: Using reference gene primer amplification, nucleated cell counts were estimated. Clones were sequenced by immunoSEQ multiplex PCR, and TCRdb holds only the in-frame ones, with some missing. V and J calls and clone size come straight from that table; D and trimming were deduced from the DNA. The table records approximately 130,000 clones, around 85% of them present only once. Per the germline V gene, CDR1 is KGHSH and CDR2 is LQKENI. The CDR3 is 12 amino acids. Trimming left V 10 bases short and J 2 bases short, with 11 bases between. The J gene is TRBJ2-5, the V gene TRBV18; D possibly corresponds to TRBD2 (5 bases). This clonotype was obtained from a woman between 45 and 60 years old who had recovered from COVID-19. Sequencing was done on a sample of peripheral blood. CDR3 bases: TGTGCCACCGGGGTAGAGCAAGAGACCCAGTACTTC. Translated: CATGVEQETQYF.